These T cell receptor beta chains were read from a single sample in a study of blood T cell repertoires in COVID-19. Sequencing used immunoSEQ multiplex PCR; TCRdb keeps in-frame clones, though not all of them. The data contain approximately 170,000 clones, around 84% of them seen just once; the ten biggest clones take up about 8%. Sequenced: PBMCs or T cells enriched from blood (not recorded which). Every receptor here comes from a woman in her fifties or sixties who had recovered from COVID-19. Both conserved end residues are part of each CDR3. A D gene is named only where the DNA matches it firmly.

>NA|TRBJ1-6|TRBV3-1/TRBV3-2
CASSRRTVNNSPLHF
TGTGCCAGCAGCCGCCGAACAGTTAATAATTCACCCCTCCACTTT
>NA|TRBJ2-1|TRBV28
CASSSRLRGNEQFF
TGTGCCAGCAGTTCGAGGTTACGCGGGAATGAGCAGTTCTTC
>NA|TRBJ2-1|TRBV7-8
CASSLEPPVGLRNEQFF
TGTGCCAGCAGCTTAGAACCCCCCGTGGGCTTAAGAAATGAGCAGTTCTTC
>NA|TRBJ2-3|TRBV19
CASSIGGLGPTDTQYF
TGTGCCAGTAGTATAGGAGGACTGGGCCCCACAGATACGCAGTATTTT
>NA|TRBJ2-7|TRBV6-5
CASSYSGPGVYEQYF
TGTGCCAGCAGTTACTCCGGCCCAGGGGTCTACGAGCAGTACTTC
>NA|TRBJ1-6|TRBV6-5
CASSYSMRGNNSPLHF
TGTGCCAGCAGTTACTCGATGCGGGGAAACAATTCACCCCTCCACTTT
>TRBD2|TRBJ2-2|TRBV7-2
CASSLARSGGAGELFF
TGTGCCAGCAGCTTAGCGCGCAGCGGGGGGGCCGGGGAGCTGTTTTTT
>TRBD1|TRBJ1-1|TRBV4-3
CASSQDRGQLNTEAFF
TGCGCCAGCAGCCAAGATCGGGGACAGTTGAACACTGAAGCTTTCTTT
>TRBD1|TRBJ2-5|TRBV28
CASSGNRGRETQYF
TGTGCCAGCAGTGGAAACAGGGGGCGAGAGACCCAGTACTTC
>NA|TRBJ1-1|TRBV14
CASSLRGGNTEAFF
TGTGCCAGCAGCCTCCGGGGGGGGAACACTGAAGCTTTCTTT
>TRBD1|TRBJ1-2|TRBV6-5
CASSLSDRGRSYTF
TGTGCCAGCAGCCTTTCCGACAGGGGCCGGAGCTACACCTTC